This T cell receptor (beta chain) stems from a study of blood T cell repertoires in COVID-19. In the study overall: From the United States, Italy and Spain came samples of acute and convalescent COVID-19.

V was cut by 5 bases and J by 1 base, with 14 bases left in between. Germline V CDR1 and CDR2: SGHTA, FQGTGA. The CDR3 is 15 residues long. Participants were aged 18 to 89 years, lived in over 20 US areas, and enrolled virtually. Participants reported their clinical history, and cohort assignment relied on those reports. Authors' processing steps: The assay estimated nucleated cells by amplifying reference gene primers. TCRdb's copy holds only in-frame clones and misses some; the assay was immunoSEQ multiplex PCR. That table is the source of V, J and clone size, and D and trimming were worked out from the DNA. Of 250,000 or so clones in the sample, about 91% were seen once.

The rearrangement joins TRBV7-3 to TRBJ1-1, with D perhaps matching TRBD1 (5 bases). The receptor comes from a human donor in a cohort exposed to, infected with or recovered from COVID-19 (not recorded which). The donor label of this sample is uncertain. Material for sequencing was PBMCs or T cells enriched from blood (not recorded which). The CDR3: CASSARRGQNTEAFF. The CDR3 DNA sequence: TGTGCCAGCAGCGCTCGACGCGGACAGAACACTGAAGCTTTCTTT.